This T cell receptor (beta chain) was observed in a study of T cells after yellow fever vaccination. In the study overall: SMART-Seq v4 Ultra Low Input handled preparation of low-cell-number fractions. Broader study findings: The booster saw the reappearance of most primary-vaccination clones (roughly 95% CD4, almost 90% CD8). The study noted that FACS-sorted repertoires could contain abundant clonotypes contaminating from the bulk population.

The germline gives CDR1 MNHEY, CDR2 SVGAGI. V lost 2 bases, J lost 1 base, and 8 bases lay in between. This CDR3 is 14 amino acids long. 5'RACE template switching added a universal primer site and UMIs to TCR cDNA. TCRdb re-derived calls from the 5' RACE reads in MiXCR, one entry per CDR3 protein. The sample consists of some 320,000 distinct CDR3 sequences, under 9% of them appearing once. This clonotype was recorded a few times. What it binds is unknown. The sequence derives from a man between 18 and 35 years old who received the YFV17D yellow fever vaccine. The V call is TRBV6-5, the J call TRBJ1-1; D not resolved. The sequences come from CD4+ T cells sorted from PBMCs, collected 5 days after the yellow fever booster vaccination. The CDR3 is CASSYKRTNTEAFF. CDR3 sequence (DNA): TGTGCCAGCAGTTACAAACGGACGAACACTGAAGCTTTCTTT.